This paragraph covers one T cell receptor beta chain sequence. The antigen is undetermined. This specimen comes from a study of response to subunit inactivated influenza vaccine. Whole-study findings and limits: The authors proposed limited new T cell recruitment per seasonal influenza vaccination.

TCRdb reprocessed the RT-PCR reads with MiXCR, giving one entry per CDR3 protein. The sample consists of a few hundred thousand distinct CDR3 sequences, roughly 9.8% of them appearing once. Germline loops: CDR1 MNHNS, CDR2 SASEGT. With 2 bases removed from V and 6 bases from J, the gap between germline ends came to 14 bases. The CDR3 is made up of 14 amino acids. The TCR comes from a man over 45 who received an inactivated influenza vaccine. The sequencing used PBMCs from blood, collected roughly 6 weeks after vaccination. This chain connects TRBV6-1 to TRBJ2-7; no definite D call. The CDR3 reads CASSEMPTPSEQYF. The CDR3 DNA sequence: TGTGCCAGCAGTGAAATGCCAACCCCGAGCGAGCAGTACTTC.